The 8 T cell receptor beta chains reported below all come from one sample, sequenced in a study of regulatory T cells in long-lasting Graves disease. Time point specified: persistent/refractory GD, antithyroid drugs over 5 years with positive TRAb. The TCR library was made from RNA that had been extracted from PBMCs in TRIzol. Arm-PCR of CDR3 regions with iRepertoire HTBI primers generated TCR beta libraries. One entry per CDR3 protein results from TCRdb running MiXCR on the multiplex PCR reads. The sample records 300,000 or so distinct CDR3 sequences, 15% to 20% being singletons. The starting material was peripheral blood mononuclear cells (PBMCs), obtained when the disease was refractory, from a patient treated with antithyroid drugs. Receptors were obtained from a female donor with Graves disease.

The table lists this clonotype with a few counts. V and J are TRBV27 and TRBJ1-2, with TRBD1 matching 8 bases. J lost 4 bases, V lost 2 bases, and 3 bases had no gene match. The germline CDR1 and CDR2 sequences are MNHEY and SMNVEV (reference sequence). The CDR3 length is 14 residues. The CDR3 region is CASSLGDRSYGYTF. The CDR3 DNA is TGTGCCAGCAGTTTAGGGGACAGGTCCTATGGCTACACCTTC.

This clonotype was recorded at least ten times. The chain is built from TRBV28 and TRBJ1-5; 10 bases agree with TRBD1. This CDR3 has 15 amino acids. Germline V gene sequence: CDR1 MDHEN, CDR2 SYDVKM. Trimming cost V 5 bases and J 7 bases; bases outside gene matches: 8. The CDR3 loop reads CASSPPGQGRQPQHF. CDR3 coding DNA: TGTGCCAGCAGTCCCCCGGGACAGGGGCGGCAGCCCCAGCATTTT.

The chain uses TRBV5-1 and TRBJ2-5, with D perhaps TRBD1 (6 bases). CDR1 and CDR2 from the germline V gene are SGHRS and YFSETQ. Trimming pared 5 bases from V and 3 bases from J, leaving 8 bases between. The CDR3 loop spans 12 amino acids. The CDR3 here is CASRPGEETQYF. In DNA, the CDR3 is TGCGCCAGCAGGCCAGGGGAAGAGACCCAGTACTTC.

The chain has TRBV7-2 and TRBJ2-1; D is perhaps TRBD2 (6 bases). Germline-derived CDR1 and CDR2 are SGHTA and FQGNSA. Between the trimmed V and J ends, which lost 5 bases and 4 bases, there was a span of 9 bases. CDR3 size: 13 residues. The CDR3 is CASSRDFYNEQFF. In nucleotides, the CDR3 is TGTGCCAGCAGCAGGGACTTTTACAATGAGCAGTTCTTC.

The chain recombines TRBV11-2 with TRBJ2-1; 12 bases are a match to TRBD2. This CDR3 is 15 amino acids long. With 5 bases clipped from V and 5 bases from J, the junction kept 4 bases outside the gene matches. Germline CDR1 SGHAT, CDR2 FQNNGV. For the CDR3, the DNA is TGTGCCAGCAGCCCGACTAGCGGGAGACACAATGAGCAGTTCTTC. Its translation: CASSPTSGRHNEQFF.

In this sample, this clonotype turned up many times. The chain links TRBV7-8 to TRBJ2-7; 7 bases are a match to TRBD1. In germline, CDR1 is SGHVS, CDR2 FQNEAQ. The V segment lost 0 bases and the J segment 7 bases; nucleotides outside the gene matches: 3. The CDR3 loop spans 13 amino acids. The CDR3 loop reads CASSLATGREQYF. CDR3 sequence (DNA): TGTGCCAGCAGCTTAGCGACAGGGCGGGAGCAGTACTTC.

This clonotype was recorded many times. As DNA, the CDR3 is TGTGCCAGCAGCTCCCCGCGGGGGGGCAGTCCCGAGCAGTACTTC. This sequence encodes CASSSPRGGSPEQYF. J is TRBJ2-7 and V is TRBV11-2; 9 nucleotides match TRBD2. The CDR3 sequence is 15 residues long. V shed 4 bases, J shed 6 bases, and the junction held 10 bases outside the gene matches. Germline CDR1 and CDR2: SGHAT and FQNNGV.

This clonotype was observed at least ten times. The V call is TRBV2, the J call TRBJ2-7; 9 bases agree with TRBD2. CDR1 is SNHLY, CDR2 FYNNEI, per germline. V was pared by 7 bases and J by 4 bases, with 8 bases of the junction left unmatched. The CDR3 consists of 14 residues. CDR3 sequence (DNA): TGTGCCAGCAAATGGGAAGCGGGGGGTTACGAGCAGTACTTC. Translation: CASKWEAGGYEQYF.